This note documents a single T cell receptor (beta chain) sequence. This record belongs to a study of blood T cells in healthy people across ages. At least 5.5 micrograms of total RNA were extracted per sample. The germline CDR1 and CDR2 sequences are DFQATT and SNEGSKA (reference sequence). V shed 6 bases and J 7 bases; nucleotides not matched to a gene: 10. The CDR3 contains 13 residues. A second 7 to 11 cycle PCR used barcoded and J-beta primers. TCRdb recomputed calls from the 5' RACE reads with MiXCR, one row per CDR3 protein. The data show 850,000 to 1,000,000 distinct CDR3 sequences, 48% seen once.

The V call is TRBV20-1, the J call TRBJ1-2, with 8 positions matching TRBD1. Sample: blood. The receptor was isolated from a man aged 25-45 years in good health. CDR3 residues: CSADLSGGAGYTF. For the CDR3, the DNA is TGCAGTGCGGACCTTTCAGGGGGCGCTGGCTACACCTTC.